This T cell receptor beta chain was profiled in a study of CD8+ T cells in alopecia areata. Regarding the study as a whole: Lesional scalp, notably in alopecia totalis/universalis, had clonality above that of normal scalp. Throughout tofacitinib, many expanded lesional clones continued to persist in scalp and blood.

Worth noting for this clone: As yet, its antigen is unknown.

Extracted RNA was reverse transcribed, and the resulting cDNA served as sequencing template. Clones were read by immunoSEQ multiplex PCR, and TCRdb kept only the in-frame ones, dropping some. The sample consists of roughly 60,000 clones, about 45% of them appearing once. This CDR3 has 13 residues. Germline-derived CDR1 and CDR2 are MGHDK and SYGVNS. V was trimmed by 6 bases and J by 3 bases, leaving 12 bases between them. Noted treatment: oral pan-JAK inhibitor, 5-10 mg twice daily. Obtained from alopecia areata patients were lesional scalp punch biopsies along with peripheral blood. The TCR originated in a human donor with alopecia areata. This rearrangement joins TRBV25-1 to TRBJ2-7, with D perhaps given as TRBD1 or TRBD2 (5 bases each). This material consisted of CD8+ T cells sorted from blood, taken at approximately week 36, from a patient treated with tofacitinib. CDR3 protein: CASSHGTDYEQYF. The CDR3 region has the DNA TGTGCCAGCAGCCACGGGACGGACTACGAGCAGTACTTC.